What follows are 26 T cell receptor beta chains derived from one specimen sequenced in a study of blood T cell repertoires in COVID-19. Method: immunoSEQ multiplex PCR; TCRdb's copy keeps in-frame clones and lacks some. Among 350,000 to 400,000 clones listed, approximately 90% were seen once. Source material: PBMCs or T cells enriched from blood (not recorded which). Receptor source: a man between 18 and 35 years old who had recovered from COVID-19.

The chain carries TRBV3-1 (or the pseudogene TRBV3-2) and TRBJ2-2; no firm D call. The CDR3 contains 12 residues. Deletions cut 4 bases from V and 5 bases from J, with 5 bases between. The germline gives CDR1 LGHDT, CDR2 YNNKEL (reference sequence). The CDR3 DNA sequence: TGTGCCAGCAGCCTCGGGACCGGGGAGCTGTTTTTT. Protein sequence: CASSLGTGELFF.

The chain joins TRBV7-2 to TRBJ1-6; TRBD1 is a possible D gene (6 bases). Trimming took off 5 bases at V and 9 bases at J, with 20 bases between the two ends. The CDR3 spans 16 residues. Germline V gene lookup returns CDR1 SGHTA and CDR2 FQGNSA. CDR3 nucleotides: TGTGCCAGCAGCGAGGGGGGGAGCGGGGTGCGTTCACCCCTCCACTTT. Translated: CASSEGGSGVRSPLHF. The variable domain in full, with the rest retrieved from reference TRBV7-2 and TRBJ1-6, is GAGVSQSPSNKVTEKGKDVELRCDPISGHTALYWYRQSLGQGLEFLIYFQGNSAPDKSGLPSDRFSAERTGGSVSTLTIQRTQQEDSAVYLCASSEGGSGVRSPLHFGNGTRLTVT.

The chain has TRBV11-3 and TRBJ2-3; 7 nucleotides line up with TRBD2. In germline, CDR1 is SGHNT, CDR2 YENEEA. V was clipped by 3 bases and J by 2 bases; unmatched bases: 5. The CDR3 consists of 15 residues. In DNA, the CDR3 is TGTGCCAGCAGCTTTGGCGGGGGATACACAGATACGCAGTATTTT. This encodes CASSFGGGYTDTQYF. The full variable domain, its missing parts supplied by reference TRBV11-3 and TRBJ2-3, is EAGVVQSPRYKIIEKKQPVAFWCNPISGHNTLYWYLQNLGQGPELLIRYENEEAVDDSQLPKDRFSAERLKGVDSTLKIQPAELGDSAVYLCASSFGGGYTDTQYFGPGTRLTVL.

This clone was detected only once. This chain links TRBV5-6 with TRBJ2-5; 12 nucleotides agree with TRBD1. There are 14 residues in the CDR3. Germline V lookup: CDR1 SGHDT, CDR2 YYEEEE. With V trimmed by 7 bases and J by 11 bases, 12 bases remained unmatched. The CDR3 protein is CASHRTGTGGGQYF. The DNA for the CDR3 is TGTGCCAGCCACAGAACCGGGACAGGGGGCGGTCAGTACTTC.

The chain has TRBV15 and TRBJ1-4; D uncertain. CDR1 and CDR2 (germline): LNHNV, YYDKDF (reference sequence). The CDR3 is made up of 13 amino acids. V dropped 3 bases and J dropped 7 bases, with 9 bases sitting between them. The CDR3: CATSRSLGEKLFF. Written as DNA, the CDR3 is TGTGCCACCAGCAGGAGCCTAGGTGAAAAACTGTTTTTT.

The V gene is TRBV6-2 or TRBV6-3, the J gene TRBJ1-2; TRBD1 matches 10 bases. The J segment lost 5 bases and the V segment lost 0 bases, leaving 6 bases of the junction unmatched. The CDR3 totals 16 residues. Germline loops: CDR1 MNHEY, CDR2 SVGEGT. The CDR3: CASSYSIWDRGYGYTF. The CDR3 nucleotides read TGTGCCAGCAGTTACTCGATCTGGGACAGGGGATATGGCTACACCTTC.

The chain carries TRBV19 and TRBJ2-3; weak D call: TRBD2 (5 bases). CDR1 LNHDA and CDR2 SQIVND come from the germline V gene (reference sequence). The CDR3 runs 11 residues. V dropped 6 bases and J dropped 5 bases, with 6 bases sitting between them. CDR3 sequence: CASSREDTQYF. The CDR3, as DNA: TGTGCCAGTAGCCGGGAAGATACGCAGTATTTT.

The chain links TRBV6-5 to TRBJ1-2, with TRBD1 matching over 10 bases. Germline-derived CDR1 and CDR2 are MNHEY and SVGAGI. The CDR3 extends over 15 amino acids. V shed 7 bases and J 8 bases; nucleotides not matched to a gene: 13. CDR3 region: CASTRQDRGPEGYTF. In DNA form, the CDR3 reads TGTGCCAGCACCCGACAAGACAGGGGGCCGGAGGGCTACACCTTC.

The chain links TRBV6-4 to TRBJ2-2; 9 bases line up with TRBD2. Germline CDR1 MRHNA, CDR2 SNTAGT. The ends lost 0 bases at V and 7 bases at J; junction bases unmatched: 6. The CDR3 consists of 16 residues. The CDR3 here is CASSDSRGRAVGELFF. The DNA of the CDR3 is TGTGCCAGCAGTGACTCTCGCGGGAGGGCCGTCGGGGAGCTGTTTTTT.

The rearrangement uses TRBV11-3 and TRBJ2-1, with 13 bases matching TRBD2. CDR1 and CDR2 from the germline V gene are SGHNT and YENEEA. V shed 5 bases and J 5 bases; nucleotides not matched to a gene: 6. CDR3 size: 16 residues. This CDR3 reads CASSPGGTSGNNEQFF. CDR3 coding DNA: TGTGCCAGCAGCCCCGGGGGGACTAGCGGGAACAATGAGCAGTTCTTC.

J is TRBJ2-2 and V is TRBV3-1 (or the pseudogene TRBV3-2); possibly TRBD2 for D (5 bases). This CDR3 has 14 residues. The V end was cut by 4 bases, the J end by 5 bases, with 11 bases between. Per germline, CDR1 LGHDT and CDR2 YNNKEL (reference sequence). The CDR3 DNA is TGTGCCAGCAGCCCAAAAACTAGGACCGGGGAGCTGTTTTTT. Translating it yields CASSPKTRTGELFF.

This clone was seen a handful of times. This chain links TRBV11-2 with TRBJ2-1; possible D gene TRBD1, 6 bases. V lost 6 bases, J lost 7 bases, and 19 bases lay in between. The CDR3 length is 15 residues. The germline gives CDR1 SGHAT, CDR2 FQNNGV. The DNA for the CDR3 is TGTGCCAGCAGACCAATAAGGGGAAGGGGGAATGAGCAGTTCTTC. Translating it yields CASRPIRGRGNEQFF.

This clone was counted between two and nine times. This CDR3 reads CASSPGQVISNYGYTF. Written as DNA, the CDR3 is TGTGCCAGCAGCCCCGGACAGGTTATCTCTAACTATGGCTACACCTTC. This chain uses TRBV28 with TRBJ1-2; 7 bases map to TRBD1. J lost 0 bases, V lost 6 bases, and 10 bases had no gene match. This CDR3 contains 16 residues. Looked up from germline, CDR1 is MDHEN and CDR2 is SYDVKM.

The CDR3 sequence: CASSYSGTGGNEQFF. CDR3 coding DNA: TGTGCCAGCAGTTACTCCGGGACAGGGGGCAATGAGCAGTTCTTC. The chain recombines TRBV6-5 with TRBJ2-1; TRBD1 agrees at 11 bases. The CDR3 totals 15 residues. Germline V gene data show CDR1 as MNHEY and CDR2 as SVGAGI. J gave up 6 bases and V 0 bases, and 1 base lay outside the gene matches.

The chain recombines TRBV5-6 with TRBJ1-5; TRBD1 aligns across 10 bases. The trim removed 4 bases at V and 8 bases at J, leaving 21 bases unmatched. Per germline, CDR1 SGHDT and CDR2 YYEEEE. The CDR3 is 19 residues long. CDR3 sequence: CASSTTGGITVGPKEPQHF. CDR3 nucleotides: TGTGCCAGCAGCACGACAGGGGGCATCACCGTAGGGCCGAAGGAGCCCCAGCATTTT.

This clone was detected once. The rearrangement links TRBV5-5 to TRBJ2-3, with 7 nucleotides matching TRBD1. This CDR3 spans 15 amino acids. Trimming took 3 bases from V and 0 from J; bases not matched to a gene: 4. Per the germline V gene, CDR1 is SGHKS and CDR2 is YYEKEE (reference sequence). The CDR3 loop reads CASSWGTVSTDTQYF. The CDR3 DNA reads TGTGCCAGCAGCTGGGGGACAGTGAGCACAGATACGCAGTATTTT.

The chain employs TRBV15 and TRBJ1-1, with 7 nucleotides matching TRBD1. After removal of 8 bases from V and 0 bases from J, the junction contained 6 bases not matched to a gene. The germline gives CDR1 LNHNV, CDR2 YYDKDF (reference sequence). CDR3 size: 14 residues. This chain's CDR3 is CATSGTDLNTEAFF. The CDR3 DNA follows: TGTGCCACCTCCGGGACAGACTTGAACACTGAAGCTTTCTTT. The full variable domain, completed using reference TRBV15 and TRBJ1-1, is DAMVIQNPRYQVTQFGKPVTLSCSQTLNHNVMYWYQQKSSQAPKLLFHYYDKDFNNEADTPDNFQSRRPNTSFCFLDIRSPGLGDTAMYLCATSGTDLNTEAFFGQGTRLTVV.

This sequence joins TRBV5-1 and TRBJ2-1; the D gene is possibly TRBD2 (6 bases). Trimming removed 0 bases from V and 2 bases from J, with 12 bases in between. This CDR3 comprises 16 residues. Germline CDR1 SGHRS, CDR2 YFSETQ. The DNA of the CDR3 is TGCGCCAGCAGCTTGGCCTTGCGGGGAACCTACAATGAGCAGTTCTTC. It translates to CASSLALRGTYNEQFF.

The chain has TRBV10-3 and TRBJ2-5; possible D gene TRBD1, 6 bases. The CDR3 is 13 residues long. Germline assignment: CDR1 ENHRY and CDR2 SYGVKD. Trimming cost V 11 bases and J 3 bases, with 16 bases left between them. The DNA of the CDR3 is TGTGCCTACCGTTCCGGACAGAAAGAGACCCAGTACTTC. Protein product: CAYRSGQKETQYF.

The chain joins TRBV20-1 to TRBJ1-1; D remains ambiguous. The germline gives CDR1 DFQATT, CDR2 SNEGSKA (reference sequence). There are 11 residues in the CDR3. V lost 6 bases, J lost 1 base, and 6 bases lay in between. CDR3 nucleotides: TGCAGTGCCAAACAGAACACTGAAGCTTTCTTT. This sequence encodes CSAKQNTEAFF.

For this clone: A junction end diverges from the germline sequence, so it may reflect a read error. The chain is built from TRBV11-1 and TRBJ1-4; maybe TRBD1 (6 bases). In germline, CDR1 is SGHAT, CDR2 FQDESV (reference sequence). CDR3 length: 12 residues. The CDR3 protein is CASSLVIDRTVF. CDR3 coding DNA: TGTGCCAGCAGCTTAGTTATTGACAGGACAGTTTTT.

This clone was seen just once. The chain has TRBV7-6 and TRBJ2-7; a weak D match, TRBD2 (7 bases). The CDR3 spans 16 residues. Looked up from germline, CDR1 is SGHVS and CDR2 is FNYEAQ. V dropped 5 bases and J dropped 5 bases, with 22 bases sitting between them. The chain's CDR3 is CASSENLRGPVNEQYF. CDR3 nucleotide sequence: TGTGCCAGCAGCGAAAATTTGCGGGGGCCCGTCAACGAGCAGTACTTC.

V usage is TRBV12-3 or TRBV12-4 and J usage is TRBJ1-1; weak D call: TRBD1 (6 bases). V lost 3 bases and J 11 bases, leaving 16 bases between the germline ends. The length of the CDR3 is 13 residues. CDR3 sequence: CASSFAPGQGAFF. The DNA for the CDR3 is TGTGCCAGCAGTTTCGCCCCGGGGCAGGGGGCTTTCTTT.

The J gene is TRBJ1-2, the V gene TRBV9, with D unclear. V was shortened by 7 bases and J by 1 base, with 17 bases between the two germline ends. Germline CDR1 reads SGDLS; CDR2 reads YYNGEE. The CDR3 contains 15 residues. CDR3 nucleotides: TGTGCCAGCGCCGAAGACGGGGAGGGTAACTATGGCTACACCTTC. Its protein product is CASAEDGEGNYGYTF. Looking up the rest from reference TRBV9 and TRBJ1-2 gives the full variable domain: DSGVTQTPKHLITATGQRVTLRCSPRSGDLSVYWYQQSLDQGLQFLIQYYNGEERAKGNILERFSAQQFPDLHSELNLSSLELGDSALYFCASAEDGEGNYGYTFGSGTRLTVV.

The V gene is TRBV7-2, the J gene TRBJ1-2; D not resolved. Germline V gene lookup returns CDR1 SGHTA and CDR2 FQGNSA. This CDR3 has 13 residues. Trimming cost V 4 bases and J 8 bases, with 14 bases left between them. The CDR3 reads CASSSLSRGGYTF. The CDR3 DNA sequence: TGTGCCAGCAGCTCCTTGAGTCGAGGGGGCTACACCTTC.

Regarding this clone: Other DNA variants within this sample encode the same CDR3. The chain has TRBV9 and TRBJ2-1, with 8 bases lining up with TRBD1. The CDR3 covers 15 residues. Trimming removed 2 bases from V and 4 bases from J; junction bases left unmatched: 5. Germline values: CDR1 SGDLS, CDR2 YYNGEE. CDR3 sequence (DNA): TGTGCCAGCAGCGTCGGTCAGGGGGCTTACAATGAGCAGTTCTTC. Its protein product is CASSVGQGAYNEQFF.